The present entry profiles one T cell receptor (beta chain) with its context. Antigen specificity is unknown. Then a second PCR, running roughly 6 to 11 cycles, was carried out with a sample-barcoded 5' primer and a J-beta primer mix. In TCRdb, the 5' RACE reads were re-called with MiXCR into one record per CDR3 protein. The sample lists 550,000 to 650,000 distinct CDR3 sequences; around a quarter were seen once. The data derive from a study of blood T cells in healthy people across ages. Study-level points and caveats: The percentage of naive T cells correlated strongly with TCR beta diversity.

The CDR3 length is 13 residues. V dropped 3 bases and J dropped 5 bases, with 10 bases sitting between them. This sample was also put to use in a study of T cells of mothers and their children. Turning to that study: The sample comes from nine or ten healthy Caucasian donors: mothers and children.

Sequencing was done on a sample of blood. The origin of this receptor is a boy aged 2-15 years in good health. The V call is TRBV12-3 or TRBV12-4, the J call TRBJ1-2; D is ambiguous. CDR3 amino acids: CASSFGVSYGYTF. DNA of the CDR3: TGTGCCAGCAGTTTTGGGGTTTCATATGGCTACACCTTC.